The clone carrying this T cell receptor (beta chain) has only a few counts. The record originates from a study of blood T cell repertoires in COVID-19. About the study: Whether acute or convalescent, the COVID-19 samples came from the United States, Italy and Spain.

CDR1 and CDR2 (germline): MDHEN, SYDVKM. The CDR3 has 14 residues. Trimming took 7 bases from V and 4 from J; bases not matched to a gene: 7. TCRdb keeps only in-frame clones here, not all; method: immunoSEQ multiplex PCR. The table includes hundreds of thousands of clones, approximately 89% detected once. This sequence joins TRBV28 and TRBJ2-7; 10 bases are shared with TRBD1. The sample comprised peripheral blood. The receptor was derived from a man aged 18 to 30 with COVID-19, enrolled during active disease. The CDR3 coding sequence is TGTGCCAGCACCCGCCGGGACAGGGGTTACGAGCAGTACTTC. As protein: CASTRRDRGYEQYF.